The 5 T cell receptor beta chains below all came from one sample that was sequenced in a study of immune heterogeneity within non-small cell lung tumors. The authors used around 640 ng of bulk tumor genomic DNA per sample as template. Several spatially distant biopsies were obtained per primary tumor intraoperatively. Enrolled patients presented with newly diagnosed, previously untreated non-small cell lung cancer and underwent curative surgery. TCR beta CDR3 was amplified by multiplex PCR using 32 V and 13 J primers. TCRdb itself ran the multiplex PCR reads through MiXCR, one entry per CDR3 protein. The table lists some 4,400 distinct CDR3 sequences, 36% of them singletons. The sample was lung tumor tissue. These receptor sequences come from a woman aged 45-60 years with non-small cell lung cancer.

The chain is built from TRBV5-1 and TRBJ2-7, with 11 positions matching TRBD2. Trimming cost V 5 bases and J 2 bases; bases outside gene matches: 6. CDR3 length equals 15 residues. Germline loops: CDR1 SGHRS, CDR2 YFSETQ. DNA for the CDR3: TGCGCCAGCAGGCCTACTAGCGGGAGCGCCTACGAGCAGTACTTC. It codes for CASRPTSGSAYEQYF.

Details on this clonotype: This may come from a read error, since a much larger clone is one base off. The V call is TRBV5-1, the J call TRBJ2-1; TRBD1 aligns across 12 bases. Germline CDR1 is SGHRS and CDR2 is YFSETQ. CDR3 size: 17 residues. The CDR3, as DNA: TGCGCCAGCAGCCCGGTCCCGGGACAGGGGGCTAGGAATGACCAGTTCTTC. Translated: CASSPVPGQGARNDQFF.

By its share, this clonotype is medium-sized. V is TRBV7-6 and J is TRBJ2-2, with TRBD1 identical over 8 bases. V gave up 9 bases and J gave up 6 bases; unmatched junction bases: 9. Germline loops: CDR1 SGHVS, CDR2 FNYEAQ. The length of the CDR3 is 14 residues. CDR3 amino acids: CASNTPTGAGELFF. The CDR3 DNA sequence: TGTGCCAGTAACACCCCGACAGGGGCCGGGGAGCTGTTTTTT. Using reference TRBV7-6 and TRBJ2-2 for the parts outside the CDR3, the full variable domain is GAGVSQSPRYKVTKRGQDVALRCDPISGHVSLYWYRQALGQGPEFLTYFNYEAQQDKSGLPNDRFSAERPEGSISTLTIQRTEQRDSAMYRCASNTPTGAGELFFGEGSRLTVL.

About this clonotype itself: A much larger clone sits a single nucleotide away, making a read error possible. The chain has TRBV7-3 and TRBJ2-3; 10 bases match TRBD2. The CDR3 totals 17 residues. The V gene's germline CDR1 is SGHTA and CDR2 FQGTGA. CDR3 coding DNA: TGTGACAGCAGCCCGACCTTTAGCGGGGGGTTGGGAGATACGCAGTATTTT. Translating it yields CDSSPTFSGGLGDTQYF.

This clonotype is judged medium-sized. The chain combines TRBV28 with TRBJ1-2; D unclear. CDR1 MDHEN and CDR2 SYDVKM come from the germline V gene. The CDR3 sequence is 14 residues long. V was pared by 2 bases and J by 5 bases, with 12 bases between. The CDR3 is CASSLRGNGYGYTF. In DNA form, the CDR3 reads TGTGCCAGCAGTTTACGAGGGAATGGATATGGCTACACCTTC.